Below are 18 T cell receptor delta chains sequenced from a single sample in a study of gamma-delta T cells after stem cell transplantation (dated by TCRdb to 2016 to 2017). The method was RT-PCR. Sequenced using an Illumina MiSeq. Clonotypes were called again by TCRdb from the public reads via CATT, and duplicate nucleotide sequences were then merged into one entry. The sample table records about 750 delta-chain clones; 10% of these occur just once. Approximately 56% of the sample is taken by the ten largest. Input material: gamma-delta T cells. All receptors derive from a human donor. It is not recorded whose cells these are; they may come from a transplant donor.

In the case of this clone: Since a much larger clone is just one base distant, this may be a read error. The sample has other DNA sequences that encode this CDR3 too. V is TRDV2 and J is TRDJ1, with D possibly matching TRDD1 (6 bases). CDR3 length: 17 amino acids. Germline CDR1 GEAIGNYY, CDR2 EKD. Trimming left V 1 base short and J 0 bases short, with 17 bases between. CDR3 amino acids: CACDTAGLNRYTDKLIF. The CDR3 DNA reads TGTGCCTGTGACACGGCAGGGCTAAATAGGTACACCGATAAACTCATCTTT.

This clone occurred a few times. For this DNA, TCRdb reports the protein of a much larger clone, which diverges at residue 6, most likely from a read error; the protein presented here is translated directly from the DNA. The J gene is TRDJ1, the V gene TRDV2; 8 bases are shared with TRDD3. The junction had 15 bases not matched to a gene; V was cut back by 1 base and J by 0 bases. CDR1 GEAIGNYY and CDR2 EKD come from the germline V gene. This CDR3 is built from 19 residues. The CDR3 reads CACDTRQLLGGSYTDKLIF. The CDR3 nucleotides are TGTGCCTGTGACACTCGACAACTACTGGGGGGCTCGTACACCGATAAACTCATCTTT.

There are a few counts of this clone. TCRdb's entry gives the protein of a much larger clone, which mismatches this DNA's translation at residue 17, likely from a read error; the protein reported here is translated from the DNA. The V call is TRDV2, the J call TRDJ1; perhaps TRDD3 as D (5 bases). The CDR3 totals 18 residues. Germline-derived CDR1 and CDR2 are GEAIGNYY and EKD. In nucleotides, the CDR3 is TGTGCCTGTGAGCCTATGACCAATACAGGGATCAGCACCGATAAACTCACCTTT. This gives the protein CACEPMTNTGISTDKLTF.

Points on this clone: TCRdb has a much larger clone's protein, which differs at residue 14 from the translation of this DNA, likely because of a read error; what is shown is the protein translated from the DNA. CDR3 sequence: CALSPPYSAPSTDELIF. The CDR3 bases are TGTGCTCTCTCCCCACCCTACTCCGCCCCTAGCACCGATGAACTCATCTTT. The gene calls are TRDV1 and TRDJ1; the D gene is possibly TRDD2 (5 bases). Germline CDR1 reads TSWWSYY; CDR2 reads QGS. CDR3 length: 17 residues.

By sample share, this clone is large. V gene TRDV1 combines with J gene TRDJ1, with 7 bases aligning to TRDD3. This CDR3 comprises 19 residues. The junction had 15 bases not matched to a gene; V was cut back by 0 bases and J by 2 bases. Germline assignment: CDR1 TSWWSYY and CDR2 QGS. CDR3 DNA sequence: TGTGCTCTTGGGGAACTTAATAAGGTGGGGGACCCGTTGACCGATAAACTCATCTTT. This gives the protein CALGELNKVGDPLTDKLIF.

About this clone: TCRdb assigns this DNA the protein of a much larger clone, which departs from its translation at residue 9; this likely reflects a read error, and the protein shown comes from translating the DNA. This chain joins TRDV1 and TRDJ1; 8 nucleotides match TRDD3. V was clipped by 6 bases and J by 6 bases; unmatched bases: 24. This CDR3 has 19 residues. The V gene's germline CDR1 is TSWWSYY and CDR2 QGS. The chain's CDR3 is CALGIRGFSAWGKGHKLIF. CDR3 DNA sequence: TGTGCTCTTGGAATTAGGGGGTTCAGTGCCTGGGGGAAGGGCCATAAACTCATCTTT.

The table lists this clone with a few counts. Being one base from a much bigger clone, this may be a read error. This chain joins TRDV2 and TRDJ1, with 8 bases aligning to TRDD3. This CDR3 has 19 residues. Germline V gene lookup returns CDR1 GEAIGNYY and CDR2 EKD. The chain's CDR3 is CACDTLQLLGGSYTDNLIF. The CDR3 coding sequence is TGTGCCTGTGACACTCTACAACTACTGGGGGGCTCGTACACCGATAACCTCATCTTT.

This clone is medium-sized (0.01 to 0.1%) in the sample. The CDR3 loop is CACDTLPSLGDPSATEELIF. The CDR3, as DNA: TGTGCCTGTGACACCCTCCCTTCCTTGGGGGATCCTTCTGCAACCGAAGAACTCATCTTT. J is TRDJ1 and V is TRDV2; D perhaps matches TRDD3 (8 bases). This CDR3 has 20 residues. Looked up from germline, CDR1 is GEAIGNYY and CDR2 is EKD. V gave up 0 bases and J gave up 9 bases, with 34 bases separating them.

This clone rates as medium-sized. This CDR3 reads CACDTVNGGGPVLHTDKLIF. In DNA form, the CDR3 reads TGTGCCTGTGACACCGTGAATGGTGGGGGACCCGTGTTACACACCGATAAACTCATCTTT. V gene TRDV2 combines with J gene TRDJ1; 7 bases map to TRDD3. Germline CDR1 is GEAIGNYY and CDR2 is EKD. Trimming at V came to 0 bases and at J to 0 bases, leaving 18 bases not matched to a gene. The CDR3 runs to 20 residues.

Regarding this clone: A read error is the likely source, as a far larger clone sits one nucleotide away. This CDR3 is also generated by other DNA sequences in the sample. The rearrangement links TRDV2 to TRDJ1, with 10 bases that match TRDD3. The V gene's germline CDR1 is GEAIGNYY and CDR2 EKD. The CDR3 is made up of 16 amino acids. With V trimmed by 1 base and J by 11 bases, 15 bases remained unmatched. The CDR3 DNA reads as TGTGCCTGTGACACGGTTGGGGGGGATACGCGGTTACAGCTCATCTTT. Residues: CACDTVGGDTRLQLIF.

Points on this clone: TCRdb's entry gives the protein of a much larger clone, which mismatches this DNA's translation at residue 6, likely from a read error; the protein reported here is translated from the DNA. V is TRDV1 and J is TRDJ1, with 11 bases aligning to TRDD3. CDR3 size: 15 residues. Germline CDR1 TSWWSYY, CDR2 QGS. V was pared by 6 bases and J by 3 bases, with 6 bases of the junction left unmatched. In nucleotides, the CDR3 is TGTGCTCTTGGAGGGGCTGGGGGATACCCCGATAAACTCATCTTT. Translation gives CALGGAGGYPDKLIF.

This clone came up a few times. This sequence joins TRDV2 and TRDJ1; TRDD3 matches at 10 bases. The CDR3 has 20 amino acids. V lost 2 bases and J lost 0; bases outside the gene matches: 17. Germline V gene data show CDR1 as GEAIGNYY and CDR2 as EKD. CDR3 region: CACDKIGIGGYSQYTDKLIF. The CDR3 DNA reads TGTGCCTGTGACAAGATTGGTATTGGGGGATACAGTCAGTACACCGATAAACTCATCTTT.

This clone was observed a handful of times. The V gene is TRDV2, the J gene TRDJ1, with 8 bases that match TRDD3. Germline CDR1 reads GEAIGNYY; CDR2 reads EKD. V lost 0 bases, J lost 1 base, and 6 bases stayed unmatched. This CDR3 region has 16 residues. The CDR3 spells CACDTLGDPFTDKLIF. The CDR3 bases are TGTGCCTGTGACACCCTGGGGGACCCTTTCACCGATAAACTCATCTTT.

There are a few counts of this clone. The rearrangement links TRDV1 to TRDJ1, with 11 bases that match TRDD3. CDR3 length equals 19 residues. Germline assignment: CDR1 TSWWSYY and CDR2 QGS. Germline trimming cut 5 bases from V and 0 bases from J; bases unmatched to any gene: 14. CDR3 residues: CALGSKVLWGILDTDKLIF. As DNA, the CDR3 is TGTGCTCTTGGGTCGAAGGTACTCTGGGGGATACTTGACACCGATAAACTCATCTTT.

As regards this clone: Since a far larger clone is one base different, this is likely a read error. Other DNA sequences in this sample translate to the same CDR3. V and J are TRDV1 and TRDJ2; 8 bases are shared with TRDD3. This CDR3 has 14 residues. The germline V gene has CDR1 TSWWSYY and CDR2 QGS. CDR3 region: CALGRGIGVAQLFF. The CDR3 DNA reads as TGTGCTCTTGGCCGGGGGATAGGAGTAGCACAGCTCTTCTTT.

In regard to this clone: The mismatch at residue 5 between this DNA's translation and the TCRdb protein of a much larger clone likely reflects a read error; the protein shown is translated from the DNA. The rearrangement uses TRDV2 and TRDJ1; 9 positions match TRDD3. The CDR3 has 17 amino acids. The ends lost 3 bases at V and 0 bases at J; junction bases unmatched: 10. CDR1 GEAIGNYY and CDR2 EKD come from the germline V gene. CDR3 protein: CACDAAEGDTYTDKLIF. In nucleotides, the CDR3 is TGTGCCTGTGACGCCGCCGAGGGGGATACCTACACCGATAAACTCATCTTT.

Only a few counts were recorded for this clone. The TCRdb protein comes from a much larger clone and disagrees with this DNA's translation at residue 5, likely due to a read error; the protein given here is derived from the DNA. The V and J genes are TRDV2 and TRDJ1, with 9 nucleotides matching TRDD3. In germline, CDR1 is GEAIGNYY, CDR2 EKD. V lost 2 bases, J lost 0 bases, and 9 bases stayed unmatched. The CDR3 has 17 residues. In DNA, the CDR3 is TGTGCCTGTGACATCGCCGAGGGGGATACCTACACCGATAAACTCATCTTT. The encoded protein is CACDIAEGDTYTDKLIF.

The J gene is TRDJ1, the V gene TRAV29/DV5; possibly TRDD2 or TRDD3 for D (9 bases each). Germline lookup yields CDR1 NSMFDY and CDR2 ISSIKDK. The CDR3 is 20 residues long. The ends were cut back, 5 bases at V and 7 bases at J, with 39 bases in the middle. CDR3 loop: CAATFPSYHLYWGYAGKLIF. The CDR3 coding sequence is TGTGCAGCTACCTTTCCTTCCTACCATCTGTACTGGGGATACGCGGGTAAACTCATCTTT.